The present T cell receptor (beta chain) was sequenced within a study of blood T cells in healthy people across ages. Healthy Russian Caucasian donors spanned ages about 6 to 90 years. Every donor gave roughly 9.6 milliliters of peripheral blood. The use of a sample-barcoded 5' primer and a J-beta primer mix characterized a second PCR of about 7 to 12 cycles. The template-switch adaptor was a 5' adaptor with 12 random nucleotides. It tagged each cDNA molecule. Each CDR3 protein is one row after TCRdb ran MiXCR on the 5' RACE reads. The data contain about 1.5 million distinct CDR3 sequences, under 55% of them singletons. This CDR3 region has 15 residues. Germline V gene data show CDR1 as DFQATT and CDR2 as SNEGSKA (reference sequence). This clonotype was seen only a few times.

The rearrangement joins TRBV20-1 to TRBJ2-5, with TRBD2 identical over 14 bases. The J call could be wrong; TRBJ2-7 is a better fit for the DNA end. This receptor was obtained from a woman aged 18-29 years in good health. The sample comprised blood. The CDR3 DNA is TGCAGTGCTAAGACTAGCGGGGGGGCCTTGTACGAGCAGTACTTC. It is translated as CSAKTSGGALYEQYF.